These T cell receptor beta chains were read from a single sample in a study of T cell responses to AZD1222 COVID-19 vaccine. The protocol was immunoSEQ multiplex PCR, while the TCRdb copy is restricted to in-frame clones and leaves out a portion. Among 130,000 to 150,000 clones listed, around nine tenths were seen once. This specimen consisted of peripheral blood, obtained 28 days after the second AZD1222 dose. The source of these receptors is an adult who received the AZD1222 COVID-19 vaccine. Each CDR3 is given without its conserved first and last residue.

cdr3_length j_call v_call cdr3_aa
15 TRBJ2-1 TRBV4-1 ASSQEGGGSFSNEQF
12 TRBJ1-2 TRBV6-6 ASGGTLESYGYT
12 TRBJ1-1 TRBV21-1 ASSKPRDSLGAF
12 TRBJ2-7 TRBV5-8 ASSLQGVNYEQY
14 TRBJ1-5 TRBV28 ASSFFHTRGDQPQH
10 TRBJ1-2 TRBV24-1 ATSRTDNGYT
11 TRBJ2-7 TRBV5-1 ASSRAQGYEQY
13 TRBJ1-6 TRBV7-7 ASSRTDSYNSPLH
11 TRBJ1-5 TRBV6-6 ASRDNSNQPQH
12 TRBJ2-5 TRBV7-6 ASSPAQDGETQY
15 TRBJ1-5 TRBV5-1 ASSLGTGRDDNQPQH
14 TRBJ1-1 TRBV7-9 ASSLGVGQGGTEAF
11 TRBJ1-1 TRBV24-1 ATRGGYGAEAF
13 TRBJ1-6 TRBV5-5 ASSVVQGRNSPLH
14 TRBJ1-2 TRBV6-2/TRBV6-3 ASSYSPDRAFYGYT
14 TRBJ1-3 TRBV9 ASSVGLRDKGNTIY
10 TRBJ1-1 TRBV19 ASKIGSLEAF
10 TRBJ1-2 TRBV29-1 SARPQGYGYT
10 TRBJ1-2 TRBV5-4 ASSLASEGYT
11 TRBJ1-1 TRBV5-1 ASSEGRNTEAF
15 TRBJ2-1 TRBV18 ASSRLKTSGILNEQF